These T cell receptor beta chains were read from a single sample in a study of shared T cell receptors in the human thymus. Measured with immunoSEQ multiplex PCR; TCRdb has only the in-frame clones, and not every one. The sample lists 700,000 to 750,000 clones; 80% to 90% were seen once. The same specimen was also included in a second study, on human thymus T cells.

Sequencing was performed on thymocytes. The receptors here all came from a girl in the first two years of life with a congenital heart defect. Both conserved end residues are part of each CDR3. The order of the fields is clone size, J gene, V gene, D gene, CDR3 protein, CDR3 DNA. A D gene is named only where the DNA matches it firmly. The size field is filled for only some rows; it gives once, few, many or a size class.

few,TRBJ1-2,TRBV7-9,TRBD1,CASSLGQGLSAGGYTF,TGTGCCAGCAGTTTGGGACAGGGGTTGTCAGCGGGAGGCTACACCTTC
NA,TRBJ2-2,TRBV9,NA,CASSVEETVNTGELFF,TGTGCCAGCAGCGTCGAAGAGACAGTGAACACCGGGGAGCTGTTTTTT
NA,TRBJ1-2,TRBV9,NA,CASSVASYGYTF,TGTGCCAGCAGCGTAGCGAGCTATGGCTACACCTTC
NA,TRBJ1-1,TRBV5-4,NA,CASSEGHNTEAFF,TGTGCCAGCAGCGAGGGACATAACACTGAAGCTTTCTTT
few,TRBJ1-1,TRBV20-1,NA,CSASTSRAFF,TGCAGTGCTAGCACGAGCCGGGCTTTCTTT
NA,TRBJ1-2,TRBV14,TRBD1,CASSQLTFSGGPNYGYTF,TGTGCCAGCAGCCAACTAACTTTCTCAGGGGGCCCTAACTATGGCTACACCTTC
NA,TRBJ1-3,TRBV4-2,NA,CASSQGEGAPVTIYF,TGTGCCAGCAGCCAAGGAGAAGGGGCCCCTGTAACCATATATTTT
NA,TRBJ1-4,TRBV9,NA,CASSVGVWGEALFF,TGTGCCAGCAGCGTAGGGGTATGGGGAGAAGCACTGTTTTTT
NA,TRBJ2-3,TRBV28,TRBD2,CASSPLSGVFTDTQYF,TGTGCCAGCAGTCCTCTTAGCGGGGTTTTCACAGATACGCAGTATTTT
NA,TRBJ2-7,TRBV29-1,TRBD1,CSVRQGDYEQYF,TGCAGCGTGAGACAGGGCGACTACGAGCAGTACTTC
NA,TRBJ1-2,TRBV13,NA,CASSPGGPNYGYTF,TGTGCCAGCAGTCCCGGAGGGCCTAACTATGGCTACACCTTC
NA,TRBJ2-3,TRBV5-6,NA,CASSPNTDTQYF,TGTGCCAGCAGCCCCAACACAGATACGCAGTATTTT